The T cell receptor beta chain under discussion was sequenced for a study of blood T cells in healthy people across ages. Study outcomes and limitations: Long-lived donors exceeded aged donors in naive CD4+ cells and diversity.

Through a sample-barcoded 5' primer and a J-beta primer mix, a second PCR was run for roughly 6 to 12 cycles. A 12-random-nucleotide template-switch adaptor tagged each cDNA molecule. TCRdb ran MiXCR on the 5' RACE reads and lists one entry per CDR3 protein. The repertoire holds over 1,500,000 distinct CDR3 sequences, about 49% seen once, with around 2.1% in the top ten. Note on this clonotype: The antigen is undetermined.

This CDR3 is built from 14 residues. Unmatched junction bases numbered 9, after V lost 6 bases and J lost 4 bases. Per germline, CDR1 DFQATT and CDR2 SNEGSKA (reference sequence). Donors were healthy Caucasian individuals from Russia aged about 6 to 100. No fewer than 6 million PBMCs went into each sample. This chain connects TRBV20-1 to TRBJ2-3; 8 bases align to TRBD2. Sequencing used blood. The TCR was taken from a woman between 40 and 50 years old in good health. CDR3 DNA sequence: TGCAGTGCCGGGGTAACGGGGGGGTCAGATACGCAGTATTTT. Translating gives CSAGVTGGSDTQYF.